Shown below are 8 T cell receptor beta chains from a single sample sequenced in a study of a mutant IDH1 vaccine in newly diagnosed glioma. Time point in this sample: baseline, week 1 (first vaccination visit). Stated treatment: pre-vaccination baseline after standard-of-care therapy. Using immunoSEQ multiplex PCR, the repertoire was profiled, and TCRdb retains in-frame clones only, with some absent. The data contain over 80,000 clones, roughly 89% of them seen just once; the ten biggest clones take up less than 0.65%. Sequences were derived from PBMCs, sampled from a glioma patient treated with radiotherapy, temozolomide or both. The receptors were gathered from a woman aged 45-59 years with glioma.

About this clone itself: Different DNA sequences within this sample yield the same CDR3. The V and J genes are TRBV9 and TRBJ1-5; no firm D call. V was shortened by 0 bases and J by 0 bases, with 4 bases between the two germline ends. Looked up from germline, CDR1 is SGDLS and CDR2 is YYNGEE. This CDR3 spans 14 amino acids. CDR3 protein: CASSVGGSNQPQHF. For the CDR3, the DNA is TGTGCCAGCAGCGTAGGGGGTAGCAATCAGCCCCAGCATTTT. The whole variable domain, remainder taken from reference TRBV9 and TRBJ1-5, is DSGVTQTPKHLITATGQRVTLRCSPRSGDLSVYWYQQSLDQGLQFLIQYYNGEERAKGNILERFSAQQFPDLHSELNLSSLELGDSALYFCASSVGGSNQPQHFGDGTRLSIL.

This rearrangement joins TRBV14 to TRBJ2-2; D is perhaps TRBD2 (5 bases). CDR1 is SGHDN and CDR2 is FVKESK in the germline V gene. The V gene lost 6 bases and the J gene lost 5 bases, with 13 bases spanning the gap. CDR3 length equals 14 residues. The CDR3 region has the DNA TGTGCCAGCAGGCGGGCAGGCCTAACCGGGGAGCTGTTTTTT. It is translated as CASRRAGLTGELFF. Full variable domain (rest looked up from reference TRBV14 and TRBJ2-2): EAGVTQFPSHSVIEKGQTVTLRCDPISGHDNLYWYRRVMGKEIKFLLHFVKESKQDESGMPNNRFLAERTGGTYSTLKVQPAELEDSGVYFCASRRAGLTGELFFGEGSRLTVL.

The chain uses TRBV6-5 and TRBJ2-1; 10 bases fit TRBD1. V was clipped by 0 bases and J by 8 bases; unmatched bases: 4. CDR1 is MNHEY, CDR2 SVGAGI, per germline. The CDR3 loop spans 15 amino acids. This chain's CDR3 is CASSYSGQGNYEQFF. CDR3 DNA sequence: TGTGCCAGCAGTTACTCGGGACAGGGGAACTATGAGCAGTTCTTC.

The gene calls are TRBV2 and TRBJ2-3; D unclear. The ends were cut back, 5 bases at V and 4 bases at J, with 4 bases in the middle. The CDR3 is 11 residues long. The germline CDR1 and CDR2 sequences are SNHLY and FYNNEI. The CDR3 bases are TGTGCCAGCAGTTACGCAGATACGCAGTATTTT. Protein sequence: CASSYADTQYF.

The genes are TRBV10-1 and TRBJ1-2, with D unclear. The length of the CDR3 is 13 residues. Trimming pared 5 bases from V and 2 bases from J, leaving 9 bases between. Germline V gene data show CDR1 as WNHNN and CDR2 as SYGVQD (reference sequence). The chain's CDR3 is CASSPDSNYGYTF. In DNA form, the CDR3 reads TGCGCCAGCAGTCCTGACTCAAACTATGGCTACACCTTC.

This chain joins TRBV28 and TRBJ2-3; 8 bases are shared with TRBD2. Germline trimming cut 6 bases from V and 5 bases from J; bases unmatched to any gene: 10. Germline values: CDR1 MDHEN, CDR2 SYDVKM. The CDR3 runs 15 residues. CDR3 DNA sequence: TGTGCCAGCAGCCGTCATAGCGGGATGGAAGATACGCAGTATTTT. This codes for CASSRHSGMEDTQYF.

J is TRBJ2-7 and V is TRBV15, with 7 bases identical to TRBD1. This CDR3 comprises 16 residues. Germline-derived CDR1 and CDR2 are LNHNV and YYDKDF (reference sequence). Trimming cost V 0 bases and J 2 bases; bases outside gene matches: 7. Here the CDR3 reads CATSRDLPTGPYEQYF. CDR3 sequence (DNA): TGTGCCACCAGCAGAGACCTTCCGACAGGGCCCTACGAGCAGTACTTC.

The gene calls are TRBV2 and TRBJ1-3, with D maybe TRBD1 (6 bases). V was clipped by 4 bases and J by 0 bases, with 10 bases between them. CDR1 is SNHLY, CDR2 FYNNEI, per germline. There are 15 residues in the CDR3. Written as DNA, the CDR3 is TGTGCCAGCAGTGGGGACATCGTCTCTGGAAACACCATATATTTT. Amino acids: CASSGDIVSGNTIYF.